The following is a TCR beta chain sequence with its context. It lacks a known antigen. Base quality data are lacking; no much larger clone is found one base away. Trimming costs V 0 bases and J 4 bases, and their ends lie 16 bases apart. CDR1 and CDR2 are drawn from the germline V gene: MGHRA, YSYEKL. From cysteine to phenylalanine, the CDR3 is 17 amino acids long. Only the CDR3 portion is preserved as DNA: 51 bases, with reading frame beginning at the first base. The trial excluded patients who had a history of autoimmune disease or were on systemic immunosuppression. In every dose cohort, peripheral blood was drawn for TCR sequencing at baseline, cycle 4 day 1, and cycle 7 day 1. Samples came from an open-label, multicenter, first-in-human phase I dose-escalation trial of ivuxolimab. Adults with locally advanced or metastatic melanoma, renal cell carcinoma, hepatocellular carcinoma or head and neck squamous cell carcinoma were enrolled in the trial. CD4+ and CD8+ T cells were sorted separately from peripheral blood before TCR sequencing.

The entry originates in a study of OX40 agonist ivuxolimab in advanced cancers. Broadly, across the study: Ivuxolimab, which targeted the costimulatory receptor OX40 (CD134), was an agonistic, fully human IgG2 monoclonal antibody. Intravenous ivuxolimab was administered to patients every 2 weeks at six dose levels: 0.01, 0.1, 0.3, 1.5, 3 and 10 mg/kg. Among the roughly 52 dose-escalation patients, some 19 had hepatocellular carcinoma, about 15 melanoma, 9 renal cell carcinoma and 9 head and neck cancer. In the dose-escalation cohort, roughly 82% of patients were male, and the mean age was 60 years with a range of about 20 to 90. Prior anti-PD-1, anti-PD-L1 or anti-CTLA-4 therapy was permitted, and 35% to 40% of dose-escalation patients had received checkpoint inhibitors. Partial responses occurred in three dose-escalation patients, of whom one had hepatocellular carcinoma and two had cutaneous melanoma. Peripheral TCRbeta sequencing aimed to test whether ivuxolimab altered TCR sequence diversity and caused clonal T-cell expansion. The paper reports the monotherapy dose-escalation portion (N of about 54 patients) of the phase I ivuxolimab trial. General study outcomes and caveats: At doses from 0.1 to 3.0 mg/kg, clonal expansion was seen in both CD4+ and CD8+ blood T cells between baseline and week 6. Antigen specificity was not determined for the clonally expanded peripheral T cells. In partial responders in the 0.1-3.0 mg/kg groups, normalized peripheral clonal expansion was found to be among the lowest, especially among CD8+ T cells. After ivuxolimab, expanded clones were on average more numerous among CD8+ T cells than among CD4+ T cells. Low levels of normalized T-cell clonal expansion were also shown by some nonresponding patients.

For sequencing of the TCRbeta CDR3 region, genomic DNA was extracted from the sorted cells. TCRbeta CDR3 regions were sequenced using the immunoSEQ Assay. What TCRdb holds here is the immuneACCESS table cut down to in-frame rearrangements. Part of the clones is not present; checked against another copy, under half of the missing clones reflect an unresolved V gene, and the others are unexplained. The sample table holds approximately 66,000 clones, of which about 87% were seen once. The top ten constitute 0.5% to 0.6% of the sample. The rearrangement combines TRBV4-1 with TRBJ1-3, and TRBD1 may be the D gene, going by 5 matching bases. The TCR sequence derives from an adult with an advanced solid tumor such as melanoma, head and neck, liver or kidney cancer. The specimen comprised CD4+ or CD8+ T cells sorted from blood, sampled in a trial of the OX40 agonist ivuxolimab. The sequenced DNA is TGCGCCAGCAGCCAAGATATCCCCGGGGGGTCCGGAAACACCATATATTTT. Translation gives CASSQDIPGGSGNTIYF.